These 10 T cell receptor beta chains came from one sample sequenced in a study of shared clonotypes between healthy human individuals. Naivety among CD8 cells was defined by CD45RO negativity and positive CCR7 selection, thereby excluding terminally differentiated effector memory CD45RA+ cells. Here immunoSEQ multiplex PCR was the method, and the copy in TCRdb shows in-frame clones only, minus some. The table lists 660,000 or so clones, approximately 96% of them singletons. Material for sequencing was naive CD8+ T cells sorted from blood. The receptors come from a woman under 40 in good health.

This clone was seen once. The chain combines TRBV19 with TRBJ1-5; 12 nucleotides line up with TRBD1. CDR3 length equals 21 residues. J was trimmed by 2 bases and V by 7 bases; bases with no gene match: 21. CDR1 and CDR2 from the germline V gene are LNHDA and SQIVND (reference sequence). The CDR3 DNA reads TGTGCCAGTACCAATCCCGCCCTGGGGGGACAGGGGGCTTTTGGCAATCAGCCCCAGCATTTT. It is translated as CASTNPALGGQGAFGNQPQHF.

The chain combines TRBV7-8 with TRBJ2-7, with 9 bases that match TRBD1. The trim removed 1 base at V and 6 bases at J, leaving 13 bases unmatched. CDR3 length: 17 amino acids. The germline gives CDR1 SGHVS, CDR2 FQNEAQ. In DNA form, the CDR3 reads TGTGCCAGCAGCTTAGGGACAGGGGTCCTACGTCGGGTCGAGCAGTACTTC. Amino acids: CASSLGTGVLRRVEQYF.

V is TRBV28 and J is TRBJ2-5; 14 positions agree with TRBD2. This CDR3 has 17 residues. V gave up 3 bases and J gave up 5 bases; unmatched junction bases: 8. Per the germline V gene, CDR1 is MDHEN and CDR2 is SYDVKM. CDR3 DNA: TGTGCCAGCAGTTTCCGGACTAGCGGGAGGCGGGGGGAGACCCAGTACTTC. Protein sequence: CASSFRTSGRRGETQYF.

The rearrangement joins TRBV7-8 to TRBJ1-1; D gene unclear. The germline V gene has CDR1 SGHVS and CDR2 FQNEAQ. The germline V and J ends were trimmed by 2 bases and 6 bases, with 7 bases remaining between them. This CDR3 spans 12 amino acids. The CDR3 loop reads CASSLSGAEAFF. Written as DNA, the CDR3 is TGTGCCAGCAGCTTATCTGGGGCTGAAGCTTTCTTT.

The V and J genes are TRBV6-6 and TRBJ2-7; D uncertain. The CDR3 length is 13 residues. Per germline, CDR1 MNHNY and CDR2 SVGAGI (reference sequence). The V end lost 0 bases, the J end lost 2 bases, and 5 bases lay between the germline ends. The CDR3, as DNA: TGTGCCAGCAGTTACTCTGAGGCCTACGAGCAGTACTTC. Amino acid sequence: CASSYSEAYEQYF.

This chain connects TRBV19 to TRBJ2-4; weak D call: TRBD2 (5 bases). This CDR3 spans 15 amino acids. V lost 3 bases, J lost 3 bases, and 12 bases lay in between. Germline values: CDR1 LNHDA, CDR2 SQIVND (reference sequence). This CDR3 reads CASSIWARGKNIQYF. The CDR3 nucleotides read TGTGCCAGTAGTATCTGGGCCCGGGGCAAAAACATTCAGTACTTC.

CDR3 coding DNA: TGTGCCCTCAGGGGCATCACTGAAGCTTTCTTT. Translated, it gives CALRGITEAFF. The chain has TRBV2 and TRBJ1-1; D might be TRBD1 (6 bases). The CDR3 is 11 residues long. Germline values: CDR1 SNHLY, CDR2 FYNNEI. With 11 bases removed from V and 4 bases from J, the gap between germline ends came to 11 bases.

This rearrangement joins TRBV7-9 to TRBJ2-1; 12 bases align to TRBD1. Trimming removed 2 bases from V and 7 bases from J; junction bases left unmatched: 3. There are 15 residues in the CDR3. Germline CDR1 reads SEHNR; CDR2 reads FQNEAQ (reference sequence). The CDR3 DNA reads TGTGCCAGCAGCTTACCGGGACAGGGGGCTAATGAGCAGTTCTTC. Amino acid sequence: CASSLPGQGANEQFF.

The gene calls are TRBV28 and TRBJ1-1; D remains unclear. CDR3 size: 16 residues. Germline V gene sequence: CDR1 MDHEN, CDR2 SYDVKM. With 2 bases removed from V and 2 bases from J, the gap between germline ends came to 15 bases. CDR3 DNA sequence: TGTGCCAGCAGTTTACGGTCCCCCGGACTTAACACTGAAGCTTTCTTT. Protein: CASSLRSPGLNTEAFF.

The chain recombines TRBV11-2 with TRBJ2-3, with 9 nucleotides matching TRBD2. The J segment lost 3 bases and the V segment lost 5 bases, leaving 6 bases of the junction unmatched. The CDR3 length is 15 residues. CDR1 and CDR2 from the germline V gene are SGHAT and FQNNGV. The DNA of the CDR3 is TGTGCCAGCAGCAAGGGACTAGCAGGGACAGATACGCAGTATTTT. Amino acid sequence: CASSKGLAGTDTQYF.